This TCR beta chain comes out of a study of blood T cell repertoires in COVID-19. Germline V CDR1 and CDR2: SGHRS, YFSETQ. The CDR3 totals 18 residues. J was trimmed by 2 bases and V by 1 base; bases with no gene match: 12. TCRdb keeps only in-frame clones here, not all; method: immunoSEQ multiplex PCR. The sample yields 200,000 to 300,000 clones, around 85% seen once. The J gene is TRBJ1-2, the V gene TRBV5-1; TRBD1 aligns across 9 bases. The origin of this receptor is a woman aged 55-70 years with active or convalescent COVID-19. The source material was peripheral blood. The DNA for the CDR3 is TGCGCCAGCAGCTTGAGGGGGGACAGGGACACTAGAAACTATGGCTACACCTTC. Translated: CASSLRGDRDTRNYGYTF.